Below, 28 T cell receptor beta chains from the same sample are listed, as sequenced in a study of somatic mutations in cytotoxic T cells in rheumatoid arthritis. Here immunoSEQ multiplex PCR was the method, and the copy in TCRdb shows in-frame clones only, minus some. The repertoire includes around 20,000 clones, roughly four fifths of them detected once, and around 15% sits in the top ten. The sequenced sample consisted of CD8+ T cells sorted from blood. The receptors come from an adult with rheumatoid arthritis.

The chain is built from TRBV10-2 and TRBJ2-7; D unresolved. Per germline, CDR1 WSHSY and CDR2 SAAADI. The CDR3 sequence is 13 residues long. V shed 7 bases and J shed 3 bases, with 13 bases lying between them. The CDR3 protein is CASTYKAGYEQYF. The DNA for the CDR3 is TGCGCCAGCACTTATAAGGCAGGCTACGAGCAGTACTTC.

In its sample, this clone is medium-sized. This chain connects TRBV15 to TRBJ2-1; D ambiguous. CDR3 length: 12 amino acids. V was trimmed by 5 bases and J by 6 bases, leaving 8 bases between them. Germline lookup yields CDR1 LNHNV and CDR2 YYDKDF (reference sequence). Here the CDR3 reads CATSETRNEQFF. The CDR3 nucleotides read TGTGCCACCAGCGAGACTCGCAATGAGCAGTTCTTC.

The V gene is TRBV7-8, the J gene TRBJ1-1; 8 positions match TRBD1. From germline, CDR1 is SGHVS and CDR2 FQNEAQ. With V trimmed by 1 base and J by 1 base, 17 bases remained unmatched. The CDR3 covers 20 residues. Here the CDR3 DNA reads TGTGCCAGCAGCTTAGTCGCCAGGGGGCGCGCGGGGGGTCCGAACACTGAAGCTTTCTTT. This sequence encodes CASSLVARGRAGGPNTEAFF.

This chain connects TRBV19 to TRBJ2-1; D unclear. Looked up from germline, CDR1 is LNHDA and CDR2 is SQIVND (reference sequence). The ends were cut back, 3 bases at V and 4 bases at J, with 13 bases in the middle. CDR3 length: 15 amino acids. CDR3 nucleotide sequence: TGTGCCAGTAGTATTCAGACATATGGATACAATGAGCAGTTCTTC. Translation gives CASSIQTYGYNEQFF. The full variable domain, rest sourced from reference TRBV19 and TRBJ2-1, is DGGITQSPKYLFRKEGQNVTLSCEQNLNHDAMYWYRQDPGQGLRLIYYSQIVNDFQKGDIAEGYSVSREKKESFPLTVTSAQKNPTAFYLCASSIQTYGYNEQFFGPGTRLTVL.

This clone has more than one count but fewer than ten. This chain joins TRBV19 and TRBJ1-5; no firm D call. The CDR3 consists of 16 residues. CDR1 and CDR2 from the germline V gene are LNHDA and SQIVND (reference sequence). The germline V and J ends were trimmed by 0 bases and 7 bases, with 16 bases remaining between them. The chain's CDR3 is CASSIDPDSGYQPQHF. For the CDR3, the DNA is TGTGCCAGTAGTATAGACCCGGACTCAGGTTACCAGCCCCAGCATTTT.

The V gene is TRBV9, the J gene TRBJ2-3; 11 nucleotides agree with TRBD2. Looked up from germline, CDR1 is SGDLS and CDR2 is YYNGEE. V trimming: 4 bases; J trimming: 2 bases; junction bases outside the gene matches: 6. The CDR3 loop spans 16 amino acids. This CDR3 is CASSPGTSGHTDTQYF. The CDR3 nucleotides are TGTGCCAGCAGCCCCGGGACTAGCGGACACACAGATACGCAGTATTTT.

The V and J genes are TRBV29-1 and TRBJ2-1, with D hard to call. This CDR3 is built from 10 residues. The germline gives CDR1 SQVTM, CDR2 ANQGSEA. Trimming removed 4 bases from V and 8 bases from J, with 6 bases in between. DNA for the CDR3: TGCAGCGTTGTGTTATATGAGCAGTTCTTC. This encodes CSVVLYEQFF.

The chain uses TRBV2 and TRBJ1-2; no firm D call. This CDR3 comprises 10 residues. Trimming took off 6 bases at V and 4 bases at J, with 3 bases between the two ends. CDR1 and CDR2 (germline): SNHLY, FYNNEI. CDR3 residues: CASRGYGYTF. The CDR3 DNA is TGTGCCAGCAGGGGCTATGGCTACACCTTC.

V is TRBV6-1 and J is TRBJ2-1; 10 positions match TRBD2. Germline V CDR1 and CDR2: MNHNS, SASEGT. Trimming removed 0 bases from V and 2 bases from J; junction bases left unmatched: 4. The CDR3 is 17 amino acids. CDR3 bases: TGTGCCAGCAGTGAAGCGAGCGGGGGGGGCCCCTACAATGAGCAGTTCTTC. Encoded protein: CASSEASGGGPYNEQFF.

CDR3 sequence (DNA): TGTGCCAGCAGTAGACTAGCGCATGAGCAGTTCTTC. Translation: CASSRLAHEQFF. V gene TRBV6-5 combines with J gene TRBJ2-1; 8 bases line up with TRBD2. Germline V gene lookup returns CDR1 MNHEY and CDR2 SVGAGI. This CDR3 is built from 12 residues. J lost 8 bases, V lost 5 bases, and 2 bases had no gene match.

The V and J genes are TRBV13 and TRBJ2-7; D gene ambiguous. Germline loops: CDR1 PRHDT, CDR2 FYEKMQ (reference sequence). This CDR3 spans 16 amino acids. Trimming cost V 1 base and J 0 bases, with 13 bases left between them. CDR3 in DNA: TGTGCCAGCAGCTTAGTGGGCAGTCAGAGCTCCTACGAGCAGTACTTC. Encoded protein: CASSLVGSQSSYEQYF.

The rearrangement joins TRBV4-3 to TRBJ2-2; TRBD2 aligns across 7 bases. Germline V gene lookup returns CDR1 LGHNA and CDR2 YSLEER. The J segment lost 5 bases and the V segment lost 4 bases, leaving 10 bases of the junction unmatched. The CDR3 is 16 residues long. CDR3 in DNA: TGCGCCAGCAGCCGGTCGGAGGGAGGGCCGACCGGGGAGCTGTTTTTT. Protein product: CASSRSEGGPTGELFF.

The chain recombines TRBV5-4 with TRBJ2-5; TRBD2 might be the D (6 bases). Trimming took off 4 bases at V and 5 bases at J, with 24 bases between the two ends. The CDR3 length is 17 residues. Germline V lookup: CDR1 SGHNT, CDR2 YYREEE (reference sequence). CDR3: CASSRGWGEGFRETQYF. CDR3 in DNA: TGTGCCAGCAGCCGGGGGTGGGGAGAAGGGTTCAGGGAGACCCAGTACTTC.

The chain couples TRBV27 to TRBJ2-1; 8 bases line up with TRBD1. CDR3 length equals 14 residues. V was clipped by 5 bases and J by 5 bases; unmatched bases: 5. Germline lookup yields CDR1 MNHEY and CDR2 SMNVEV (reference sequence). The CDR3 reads CASSPGTGHNEQFF. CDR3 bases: TGTGCCAGCAGTCCCGGGACAGGACACAATGAGCAGTTCTTC.

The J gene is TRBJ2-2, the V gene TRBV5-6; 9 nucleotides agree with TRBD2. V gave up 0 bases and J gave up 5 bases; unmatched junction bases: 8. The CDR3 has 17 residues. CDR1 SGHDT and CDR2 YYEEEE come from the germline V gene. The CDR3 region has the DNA TGTGCCAGCAGCTTGGGACGCGCGGGGGGGCAAACCGGGGAGCTGTTTTTT. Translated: CASSLGRAGGQTGELFF. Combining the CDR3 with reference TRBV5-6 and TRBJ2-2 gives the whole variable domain DAGVTQSPTHLIKTRGQQVTLRCSPKSGHDTVSWYQQALGQGPQFIFQYYEEEERQRGNFPDRFSGHQFPNYSSELNVNALLLGDSALYLCASSLGRAGGQTGELFFGEGSRLTVL.

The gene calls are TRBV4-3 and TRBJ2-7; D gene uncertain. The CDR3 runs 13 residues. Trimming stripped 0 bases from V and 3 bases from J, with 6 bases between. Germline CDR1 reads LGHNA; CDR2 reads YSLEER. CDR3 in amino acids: CASSQEGGYEQYF. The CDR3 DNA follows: TGCGCCAGCAGCCAAGAGGGTGGCTACGAGCAGTACTTC.

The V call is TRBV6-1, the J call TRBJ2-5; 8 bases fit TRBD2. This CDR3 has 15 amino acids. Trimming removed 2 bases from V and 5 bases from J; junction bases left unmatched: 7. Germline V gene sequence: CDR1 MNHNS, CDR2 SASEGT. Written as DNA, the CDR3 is TGTGCCAGCAGTGAACTAACGGGGGGGCCTGAGACCCAGTACTTC. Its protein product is CASSELTGGPETQYF.

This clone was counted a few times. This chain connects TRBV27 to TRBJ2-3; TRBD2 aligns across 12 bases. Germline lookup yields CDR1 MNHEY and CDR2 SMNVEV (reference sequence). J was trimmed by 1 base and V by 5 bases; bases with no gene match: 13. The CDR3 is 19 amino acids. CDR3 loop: CASSQMTSGRGAGTDTQYF. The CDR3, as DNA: TGTGCCAGCAGTCAGATGACTAGCGGGAGAGGGGCAGGCACAGATACGCAGTATTTT.

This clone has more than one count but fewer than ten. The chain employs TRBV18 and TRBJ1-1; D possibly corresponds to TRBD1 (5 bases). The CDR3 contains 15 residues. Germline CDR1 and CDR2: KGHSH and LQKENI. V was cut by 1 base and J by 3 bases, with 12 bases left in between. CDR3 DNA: TGTGCCAGCTCACCACGAGGGGCAGGGCACACTGAAGCTTTCTTT. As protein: CASSPRGAGHTEAFF.

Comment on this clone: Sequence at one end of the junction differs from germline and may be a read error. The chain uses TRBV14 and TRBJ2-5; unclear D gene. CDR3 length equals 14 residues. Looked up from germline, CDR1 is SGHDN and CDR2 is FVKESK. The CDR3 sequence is CASSQDGNLVTLYF. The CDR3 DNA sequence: TGTGCCAGCAGCCAAGATGGAAATTTGGTGACCCTGTACTTC.

The DNA for the CDR3 is TGTGCCAGCAGCGCAAGCGGTCGCTCCTACAATGAGCAGTTCTTC. It specifies CASSASGRSYNEQFF. This chain uses TRBV9 with TRBJ2-1; maybe TRBD2 (5 bases). The CDR3 runs 15 residues. V was cut by 3 bases and J by 0 bases, with 10 bases left in between. Germline lookup yields CDR1 SGDLS and CDR2 YYNGEE.

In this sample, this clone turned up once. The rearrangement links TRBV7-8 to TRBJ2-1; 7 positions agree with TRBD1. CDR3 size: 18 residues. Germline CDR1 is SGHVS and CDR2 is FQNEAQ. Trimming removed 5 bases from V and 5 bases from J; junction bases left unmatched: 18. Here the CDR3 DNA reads TGTGCCAGCAGCCATGACAGGGAGTCCCCGGAACCAGACAATGAGCAGTTCTTC. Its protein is CASSHDRESPEPDNEQFF.

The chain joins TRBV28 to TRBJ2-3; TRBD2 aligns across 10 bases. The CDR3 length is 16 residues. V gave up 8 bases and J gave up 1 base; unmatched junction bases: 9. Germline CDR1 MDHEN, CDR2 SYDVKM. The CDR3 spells CASRLELAGGTDTQYF. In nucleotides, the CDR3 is TGTGCCAGCCGACTAGAGCTAGCGGGAGGCACAGATACGCAGTATTTT.

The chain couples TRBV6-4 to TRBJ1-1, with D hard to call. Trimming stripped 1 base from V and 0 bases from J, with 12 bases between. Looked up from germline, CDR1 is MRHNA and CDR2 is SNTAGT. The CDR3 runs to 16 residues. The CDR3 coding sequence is TGTGCCAGCAGTGACTGGGGAGAGGTTATGAACACTGAAGCTTTCTTT. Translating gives CASSDWGEVMNTEAFF.

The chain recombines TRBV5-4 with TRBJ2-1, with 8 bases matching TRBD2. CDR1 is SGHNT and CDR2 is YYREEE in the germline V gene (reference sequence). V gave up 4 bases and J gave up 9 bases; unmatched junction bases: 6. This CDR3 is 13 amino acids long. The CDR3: CASSAGLVSEQFF. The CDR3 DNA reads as TGTGCCAGCAGCGCGGGACTAGTGAGTGAGCAGTTCTTC.

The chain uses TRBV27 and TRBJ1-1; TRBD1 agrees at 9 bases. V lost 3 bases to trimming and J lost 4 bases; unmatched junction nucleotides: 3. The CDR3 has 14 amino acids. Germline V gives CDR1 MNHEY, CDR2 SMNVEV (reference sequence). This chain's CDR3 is CASSLTGGSTEAFF. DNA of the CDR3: TGTGCCAGCAGTTTGACAGGGGGAAGCACTGAAGCTTTCTTT.

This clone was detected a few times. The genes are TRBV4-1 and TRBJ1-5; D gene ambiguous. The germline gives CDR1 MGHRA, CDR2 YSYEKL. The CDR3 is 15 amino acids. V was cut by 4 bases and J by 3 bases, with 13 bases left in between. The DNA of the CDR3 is TGCGCCAGCAGCCTGTGGGAGGGAAACAATCAGCCCCAGCATTTT. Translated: CASSLWEGNNQPQHF.

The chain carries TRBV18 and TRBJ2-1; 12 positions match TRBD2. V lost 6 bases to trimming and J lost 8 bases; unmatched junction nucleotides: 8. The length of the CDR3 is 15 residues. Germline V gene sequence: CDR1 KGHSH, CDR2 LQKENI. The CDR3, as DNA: TGTGCCAGCTCCAGGACTAGCGGGGTCAGGGATGAGCAGTTCTTC. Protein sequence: CASSRTSGVRDEQFF.